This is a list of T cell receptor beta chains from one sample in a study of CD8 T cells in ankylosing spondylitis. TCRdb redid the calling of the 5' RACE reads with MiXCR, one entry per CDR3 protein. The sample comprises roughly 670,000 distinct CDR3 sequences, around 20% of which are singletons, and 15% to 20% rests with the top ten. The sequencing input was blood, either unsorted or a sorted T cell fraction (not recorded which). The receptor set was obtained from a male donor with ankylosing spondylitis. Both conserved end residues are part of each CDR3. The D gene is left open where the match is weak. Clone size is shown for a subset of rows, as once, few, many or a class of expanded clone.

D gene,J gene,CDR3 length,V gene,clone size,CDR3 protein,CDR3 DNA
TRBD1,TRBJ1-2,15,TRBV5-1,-,CASSPRDRGMYGYTF,TGCGCCAGCAGCCCCCGGGACAGGGGGATGTATGGCTACACCTTC
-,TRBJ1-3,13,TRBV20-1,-,CSAAGARGNTIYF,TGCAGTGCTGCTGGGGCGCGGGGAAACACCATATATTTT
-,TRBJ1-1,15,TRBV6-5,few,CASSYGGSSGTEAFF,TGTGCCAGCAGTTACGGGGGGTCGTCTGGCACTGAAGCTTTCTTT
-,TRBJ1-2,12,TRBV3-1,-,CASSYGARGYTF,TGTGCCAGCTCTTATGGGGCGCGTGGCTACACCTTC
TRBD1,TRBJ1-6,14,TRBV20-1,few,CSARAGTGGRTLHF,TGCAGTGCTAGAGCTGGGACAGGGGGCAGGACCCTCCACTTT
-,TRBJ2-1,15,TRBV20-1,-,CSARAPRELYNEQFF,TGCAGTGCTAGAGCTCCCCGGGAGCTTTACAATGAGCAGTTCTTC
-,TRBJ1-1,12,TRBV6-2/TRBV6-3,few,CASSWPNTEAFF,TGTGCCAGCAGTTGGCCTAACACTGAAGCTTTCTTT
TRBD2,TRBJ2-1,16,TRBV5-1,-,CASSLSLAGTYNEQFF,TGCGCCAGCAGCTTGTCACTAGCGGGTACCTACAATGAGCAGTTCTTC
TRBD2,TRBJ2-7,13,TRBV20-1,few,CSARVAGAGEQYF,TGCAGTGCTAGAGTAGCGGGAGCGGGCGAGCAGTACTTC
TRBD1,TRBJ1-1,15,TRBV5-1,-,CASSTRQGRNTEAFF,TGCGCCAGCAGCACCCGACAGGGAAGAAACACTGAAGCTTTCTTT
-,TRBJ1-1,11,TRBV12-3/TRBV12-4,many,CASSLTGEAFF,TGTGCCAGCAGTTTAACTGGTGAAGCTTTCTTT
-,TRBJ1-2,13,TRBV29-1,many,CSVEEVWDYGYTF,TGCAGCGTTGAAGAGGTCTGGGACTATGGCTACACCTTC
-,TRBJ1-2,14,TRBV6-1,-,CASNPRGRTYGYTF,TGTGCCAGCAACCCGAGGGGCAGGACCTATGGCTACACCTTC
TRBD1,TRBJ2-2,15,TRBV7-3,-,CASSLTMTGPGELFF,TGTGCCAGCAGCTTAACGATGACAGGGCCCGGGGAGCTGTTTTTT
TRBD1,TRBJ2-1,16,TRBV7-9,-,CASSPLRTGGDNEQFF,TGTGCCAGCAGCCCCCTGAGGACAGGGGGGGACAATGAGCAGTTCTTC
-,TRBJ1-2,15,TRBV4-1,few,CASSDLGAGSGGYTF,TGCGCCAGCAGCGATCTGGGCGCGGGGTCTGGCGGCTACACCTTC
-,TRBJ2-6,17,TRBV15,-,CATSRGGLTSGANVLTF,TGTGCCACCAGCAGAGGAGGGCTCACCTCTGGGGCCAACGTCCTGACTTTC
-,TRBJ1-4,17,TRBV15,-,CATSRDEAEPANEKLFF,TGTGCCACCAGCAGAGATGAGGCTGAACCGGCTAATGAAAAACTGTTTTTT
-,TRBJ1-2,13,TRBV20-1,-,CSARPGPDYGYTF,TGCAGTGCTAGACCGGGGCCGGACTATGGCTACACCTTC
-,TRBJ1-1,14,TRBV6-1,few,CASKSRASNTEAFF,TGTGCCAGCAAGTCTCGGGCTTCGAACACTGAAGCTTTCTTT
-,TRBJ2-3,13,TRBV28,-,CASGTPGIDTQYF,TGTGCCAGCGGGACCCCGGGGATAGATACGCAGTATTTT
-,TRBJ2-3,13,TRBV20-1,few,CSARDLESDTQYF,TGCAGTGCTAGAGATCTTGAGTCAGATACGCAGTATTTT
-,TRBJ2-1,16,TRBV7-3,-,CASRRGAGSSYNEQFF,TGTGCCAGCAGACGCGGCGCGGGTAGCTCCTACAATGAGCAGTTCTTC
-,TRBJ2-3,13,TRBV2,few,CASSGSRTDTQYF,TGTGCCAGCAGCGGGAGTCGCACAGATACGCAGTATTTT
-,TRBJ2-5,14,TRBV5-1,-,CASRKAGVQETQYF,TGCGCCAGCAGAAAAGCAGGGGTCCAAGAGACCCAGTACTTC